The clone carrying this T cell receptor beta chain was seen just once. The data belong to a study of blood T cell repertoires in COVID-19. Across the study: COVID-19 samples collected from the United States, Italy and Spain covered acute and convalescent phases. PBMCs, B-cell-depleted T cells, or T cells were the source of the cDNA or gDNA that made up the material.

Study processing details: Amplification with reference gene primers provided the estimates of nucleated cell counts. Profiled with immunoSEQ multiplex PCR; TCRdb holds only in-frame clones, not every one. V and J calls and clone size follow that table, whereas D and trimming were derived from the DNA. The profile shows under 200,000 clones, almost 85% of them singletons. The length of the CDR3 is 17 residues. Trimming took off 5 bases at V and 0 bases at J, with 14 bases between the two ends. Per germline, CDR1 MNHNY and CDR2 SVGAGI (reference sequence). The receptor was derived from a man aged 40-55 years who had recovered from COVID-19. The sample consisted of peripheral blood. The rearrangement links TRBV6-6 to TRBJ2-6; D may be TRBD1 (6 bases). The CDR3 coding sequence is TGTGCCAGCAGTCCGACGGGACAACTCTCTGGGGCCAACGTCCTGACTTTC. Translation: CASSPTGQLSGANVLTF.